These 3 T cell receptor beta chains share one sample of origin, sequenced in a study of blood T cell repertoires in COVID-19. The repertoire was sequenced with immunoSEQ multiplex PCR; TCRdb's copy has only in-frame clones and lacks some. The repertoire holds under 200,000 clones, less than 80% seen once, with 15% to 20% in the top ten. Sequencing input: PBMCs or T cells enriched from blood (not recorded which). These receptors all stem from a woman in her sixties or seventies in a cohort exposed to, infected with or recovered from COVID-19 (not recorded which).

The rearrangement joins TRBV11-1 to TRBJ1-2, with 7 bases aligning to TRBD1. This CDR3 has 14 residues. Trimming took 5 bases from V and 2 from J; bases not matched to a gene: 5. Germline loops: CDR1 SGHAT, CDR2 FQDESV (reference sequence). CDR3 sequence: CASSRDRGNYGYTF. As DNA, the CDR3 is TGTGCCAGCAGCCGGGACAGAGGGAACTATGGCTACACCTTC.

The chain joins TRBV5-1 to TRBJ1-1, with 10 nucleotides matching TRBD1. Germline CDR1 reads SGHRS; CDR2 reads YFSETQ. This CDR3 is built from 15 residues. V was pared by 2 bases and J by 11 bases, with 12 bases of the junction left unmatched. CDR3 coding DNA: TGCGCCAGCAGCTTAGGGCCACGACAGGGGGCGGCCGCTTTCTTT. Residues: CASSLGPRQGAAAFF.

The rearrangement joins TRBV27 to TRBJ2-7; D not certain. Trimming took 7 bases from V and 9 from J, leaving 16 bases between them. The CDR3 totals 12 residues. Germline V gives CDR1 MNHEY, CDR2 SMNVEV (reference sequence). CDR3 in amino acids: CASKSPALGQYF. CDR3 sequence (DNA): TGTGCCAGCAAAAGCCCAGCGTTGGGGCAGTACTTC.